This T cell receptor (beta chain) was identified during a study of blood T cells in healthy people across ages. Findings and limits, study-wide: Relative to aged donors, long-lived donors carried more naive CD4+ cells and displayed higher diversity. As naive T cell percentage varied, TCR beta diversity correlated strongly with it.

V was cut by 4 bases and J by 0 bases, with 4 bases left in between. Germline V CDR1 and CDR2: MGHDK, SYGVNS. The CDR3 sequence is 14 residues long. This clonotype was counted between two and nine times. Its matching antigen is unknown. The second PCR ran 7 to 11 cycles with a sample-barcoded 5' primer and J-beta primers. TCRdb redid the calling of the 5' RACE reads with MiXCR, one entry per CDR3 protein. The sample lists approximately 1.5 million distinct CDR3 sequences, approximately 42% occurring once. The study recruited healthy Caucasian donors from Russia who were aged roughly 6 to 90. The clonotype originates from a woman in her late teens or twenties in good health. This chain links TRBV25-1 with TRBJ2-6; unclear D gene. The sequenced material came from blood. The CDR3 DNA reads as TGTGCCAGCAGTGTTGACTCTGGGGCCAACGTCCTGACTTTC. This sequence encodes CASSVDSGANVLTF.